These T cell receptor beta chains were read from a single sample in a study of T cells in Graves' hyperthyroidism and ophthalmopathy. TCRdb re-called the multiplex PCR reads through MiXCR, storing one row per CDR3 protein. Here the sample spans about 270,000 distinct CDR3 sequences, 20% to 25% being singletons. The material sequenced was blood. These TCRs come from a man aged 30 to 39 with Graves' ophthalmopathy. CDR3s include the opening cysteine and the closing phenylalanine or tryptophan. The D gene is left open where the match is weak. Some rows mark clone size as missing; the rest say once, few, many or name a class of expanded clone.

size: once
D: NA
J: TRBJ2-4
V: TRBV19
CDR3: CASSTDSRRAKNIQYF
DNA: TGTGCCAGTAGTACAGACAGTCGGAGGGCCAAAAACATTCAGTACTTC

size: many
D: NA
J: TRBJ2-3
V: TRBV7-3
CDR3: CASSLNRGLGDTQYF
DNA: TGTGCCAGCAGCTTAAACCGAGGCCTAGGAGATACGCAGTATTTT

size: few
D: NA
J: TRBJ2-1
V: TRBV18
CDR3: CASSPLRGKNYNEQFF
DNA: TGTGCCAGCTCACCACTCCGGGGCAAAAACTACAATGAGCAGTTCTTC

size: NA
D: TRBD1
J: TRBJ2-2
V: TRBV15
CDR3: CATSRDRGRGELFF
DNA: TGTGCCACCAGCAGAGATAGGGGGCGCGGGGAGCTGTTTTTT

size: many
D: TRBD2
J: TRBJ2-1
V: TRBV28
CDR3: CASSSLGLASHNEQFF
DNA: TGTGCCAGCAGTTCACTCGGACTAGCGAGCCACAATGAGCAGTTCTTC

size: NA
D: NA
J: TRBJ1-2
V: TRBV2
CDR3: CASSEGQSSNYGYTF
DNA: TGTGCCAGCAGTGAAGGGCAGTCATCTAACTATGGCTACACCTTC

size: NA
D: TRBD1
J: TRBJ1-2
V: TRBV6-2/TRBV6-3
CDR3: CASSDRGRGPYGYTF
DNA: TGTGCCAGCAGTGACCGGGGCAGGGGGCCTTATGGCTACACCTTC

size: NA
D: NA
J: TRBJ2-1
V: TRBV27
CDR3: CASSLSRDEQFF
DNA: TGTGCCAGCAGTTTATCGAGGGATGAGCAGTTCTTC

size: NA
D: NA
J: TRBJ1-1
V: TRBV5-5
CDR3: CASSFDVPAFF
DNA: TGTGCCAGCAGCTTTGACGTTCCAGCTTTCTTT

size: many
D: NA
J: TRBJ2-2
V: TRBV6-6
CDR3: CASSYSTGVTGELFF
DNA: TGTGCCAGCAGTTACTCGACAGGCGTCACCGGGGAGCTGTTTTTT

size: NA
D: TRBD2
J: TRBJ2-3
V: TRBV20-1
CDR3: CSARDGTSGIIDTQYF
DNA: TGCAGTGCTAGAGACGGGACTAGCGGGATTATAGATACGCAGTATTTT

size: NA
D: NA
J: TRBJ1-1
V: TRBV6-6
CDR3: CASSYSRYQGVNTEAFF
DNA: TGTGCCAGCAGTTACTCGAGGTATCAGGGAGTGAACACTGAAGCTTTCTTT

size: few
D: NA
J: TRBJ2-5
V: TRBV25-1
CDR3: CASSDSAQVVETQYF
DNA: TGTGCCAGCAGTGATAGCGCCCAGGTGGTGGAGACCCAGTACTTC

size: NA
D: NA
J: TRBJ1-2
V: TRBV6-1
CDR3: CASSYLRKPLYTF
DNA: TGTGCCAGCAGTTATTTAAGAAAGCCCCTCTACACCTTC

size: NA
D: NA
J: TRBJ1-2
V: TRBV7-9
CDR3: CASSRAGGADGYTF
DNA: TGTGCCAGCAGCCGGGCCGGAGGGGCTGATGGCTACACCTTC